This TCR beta chain came from a study of blood T cell repertoires in COVID-19. Study context: Researchers got acute and convalescent COVID-19 samples from the United States, Italy and Spain.

TCRdb's copy holds only in-frame clones and misses some; the assay was immunoSEQ multiplex PCR. Among about 260,000 clones listed, around 90% were seen once. The J segment lost 0 bases and the V segment lost 6 bases, leaving 5 bases of the junction unmatched. The germline V gene encodes CDR1 MNHEY and CDR2 SVGAGI. CDR3 length: 15 amino acids. Specimen: peripheral blood. This receptor was taken from a human donor in a cohort sampled during active COVID-19. This chain joins TRBV6-5 and TRBJ2-3; 8 bases are shared with TRBD2. The CDR3 here is CASRDGGASTDTQYF. The CDR3 DNA reads TGTGCCAGCAGAGACGGGGGGGCCAGCACAGATACGCAGTATTTT.